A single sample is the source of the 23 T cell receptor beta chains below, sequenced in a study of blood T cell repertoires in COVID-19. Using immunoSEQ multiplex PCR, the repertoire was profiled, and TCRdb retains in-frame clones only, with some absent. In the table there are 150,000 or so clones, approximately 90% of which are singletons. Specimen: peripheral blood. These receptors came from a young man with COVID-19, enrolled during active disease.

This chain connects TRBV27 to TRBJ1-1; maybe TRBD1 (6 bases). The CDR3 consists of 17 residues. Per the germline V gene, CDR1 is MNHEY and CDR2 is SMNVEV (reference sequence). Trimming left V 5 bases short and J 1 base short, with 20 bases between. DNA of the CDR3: TGTGCCAGCAGTCCAAAATATCCGGGACACTGGAACACTGAAGCTTTCTTT. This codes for CASSPKYPGHWNTEAFF.

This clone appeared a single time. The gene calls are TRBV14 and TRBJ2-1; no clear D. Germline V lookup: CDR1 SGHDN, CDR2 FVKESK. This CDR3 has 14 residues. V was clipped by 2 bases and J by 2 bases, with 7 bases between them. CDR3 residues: CASSQSSAYNEQFF. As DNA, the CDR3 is TGTGCCAGCAGCCAATCTAGTGCCTACAATGAGCAGTTCTTC.

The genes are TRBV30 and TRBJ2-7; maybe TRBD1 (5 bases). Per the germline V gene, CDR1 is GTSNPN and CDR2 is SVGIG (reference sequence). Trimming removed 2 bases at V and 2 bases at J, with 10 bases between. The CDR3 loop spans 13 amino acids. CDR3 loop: CAWSFAGTYEQYF. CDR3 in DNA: TGTGCCTGGAGTTTTGCAGGGACCTACGAGCAGTACTTC.

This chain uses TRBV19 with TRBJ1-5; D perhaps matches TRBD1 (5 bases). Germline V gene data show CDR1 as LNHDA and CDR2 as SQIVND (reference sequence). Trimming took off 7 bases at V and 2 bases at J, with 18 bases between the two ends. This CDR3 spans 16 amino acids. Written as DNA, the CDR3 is TGTGCCAGTACCACGCGGAGGGGATGGGGCAATCAGCCCCAGCATTTT. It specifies CASTTRRGWGNQPQHF. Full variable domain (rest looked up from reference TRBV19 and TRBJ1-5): DGGITQSPKYLFRKEGQNVTLSCEQNLNHDAMYWYRQDPGQGLRLIYYSQIVNDFQKGDIAEGYSVSREKKESFPLTVTSAQKNPTAFYLCASTTRRGWGNQPQHFGDGTRLSIL.

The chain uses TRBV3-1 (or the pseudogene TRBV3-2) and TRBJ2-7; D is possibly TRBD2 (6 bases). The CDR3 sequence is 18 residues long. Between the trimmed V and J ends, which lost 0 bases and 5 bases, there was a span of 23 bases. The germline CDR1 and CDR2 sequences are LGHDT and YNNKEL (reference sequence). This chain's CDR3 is CASSQEAGRATRGHEQYF. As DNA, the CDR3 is TGTGCCAGCAGCCAAGAGGCGGGACGCGCCACTCGGGGCCACGAGCAGTACTTC.

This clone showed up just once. DNA of the CDR3: TGCGCCAGCAGCCCCCCACTAGCGGCACTCTACGAGCAGTACTTC. It specifies CASSPPLAALYEQYF. The V gene is TRBV4-1, the J gene TRBJ2-7, with 8 bases that match TRBD2. The CDR3 sequence is 15 residues long. Unmatched junction bases numbered 8, after V lost 4 bases and J lost 3 bases. Germline assignment: CDR1 MGHRA and CDR2 YSYEKL.

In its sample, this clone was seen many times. The CDR3 region is CASNQRDSVSSIVYEQYF. CDR3 nucleotides: TGTGCCAGCAACCAAAGGGACAGCGTATCCTCTATCGTATACGAGCAGTACTTC. This chain uses TRBV25-1 with TRBJ2-7; 7 nucleotides line up with TRBD1. Germline assignment: CDR1 MGHDK and CDR2 SYGVNS. The CDR3 is 18 amino acids. V shed 7 bases and J 4 bases; nucleotides not matched to a gene: 22.

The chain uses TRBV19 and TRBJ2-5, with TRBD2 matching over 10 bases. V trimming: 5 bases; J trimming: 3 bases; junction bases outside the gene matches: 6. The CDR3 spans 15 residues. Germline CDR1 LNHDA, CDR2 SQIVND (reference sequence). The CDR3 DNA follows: TGTGCCAGTAGTTACCTCGGACTAGCGGAAGAGACCCAGTACTTC. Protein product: CASSYLGLAEETQYF.

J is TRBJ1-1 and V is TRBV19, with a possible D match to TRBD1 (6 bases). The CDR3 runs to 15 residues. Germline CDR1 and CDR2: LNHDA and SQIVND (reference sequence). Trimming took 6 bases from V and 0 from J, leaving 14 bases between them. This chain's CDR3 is CASSITGTLNTEAFF. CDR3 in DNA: TGTGCCAGTAGCATAACCGGGACACTGAACACTGAAGCTTTCTTT.

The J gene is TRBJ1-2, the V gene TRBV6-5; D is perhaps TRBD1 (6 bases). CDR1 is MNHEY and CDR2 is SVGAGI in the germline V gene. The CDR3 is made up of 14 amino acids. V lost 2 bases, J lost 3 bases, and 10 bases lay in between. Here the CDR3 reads CASSYNGGYYGYTF. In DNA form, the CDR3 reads TGTGCCAGCAGTTACAATGGGGGCTACTATGGCTACACCTTC.

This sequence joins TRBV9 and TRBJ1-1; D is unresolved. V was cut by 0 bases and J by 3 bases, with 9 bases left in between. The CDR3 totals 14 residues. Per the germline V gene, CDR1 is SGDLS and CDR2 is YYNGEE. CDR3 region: CASSVVADYTEAFF. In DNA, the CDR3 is TGTGCCAGCAGCGTAGTCGCAGACTACACTGAAGCTTTCTTT.

Here the CDR3 reads CASSPDLGPGELFF. CDR3 bases: TGTGCCAGCAGCCCTGACCTAGGTCCCGGGGAGCTGTTTTTT. The genes are TRBV5-4 and TRBJ2-2; no definite D call. Germline-derived CDR1 and CDR2 are SGHNT and YYREEE (reference sequence). V was cut by 4 bases and J by 6 bases, with 13 bases left in between. The length of the CDR3 is 14 residues.

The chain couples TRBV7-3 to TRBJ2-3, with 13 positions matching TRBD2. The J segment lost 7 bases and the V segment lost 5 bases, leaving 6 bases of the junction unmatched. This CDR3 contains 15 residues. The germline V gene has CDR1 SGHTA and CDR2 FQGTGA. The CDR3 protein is CASSTGLAGENTQYF. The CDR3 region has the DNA TGTGCCAGCAGCACCGGACTAGCGGGAGAAAATACGCAGTATTTT.

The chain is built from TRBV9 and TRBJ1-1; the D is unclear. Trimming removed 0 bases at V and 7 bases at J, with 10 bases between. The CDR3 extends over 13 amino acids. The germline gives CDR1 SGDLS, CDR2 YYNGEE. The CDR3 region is CASSVAPGFEAFF. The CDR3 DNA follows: TGTGCCAGCAGCGTAGCCCCGGGATTTGAAGCTTTCTTT. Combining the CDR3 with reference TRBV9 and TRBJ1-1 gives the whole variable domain DSGVTQTPKHLITATGQRVTLRCSPRSGDLSVYWYQQSLDQGLQFLIQYYNGEERAKGNILERFSAQQFPDLHSELNLSSLELGDSALYFCASSVAPGFEAFFGQGTRLTVV.

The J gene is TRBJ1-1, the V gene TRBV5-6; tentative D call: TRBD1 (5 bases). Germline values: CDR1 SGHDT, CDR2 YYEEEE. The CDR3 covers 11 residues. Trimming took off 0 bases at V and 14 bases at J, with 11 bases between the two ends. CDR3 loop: CASSLEGRPFF. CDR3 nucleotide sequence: TGTGCCAGCAGCTTGGAGGGGAGGCCCTTCTTT.

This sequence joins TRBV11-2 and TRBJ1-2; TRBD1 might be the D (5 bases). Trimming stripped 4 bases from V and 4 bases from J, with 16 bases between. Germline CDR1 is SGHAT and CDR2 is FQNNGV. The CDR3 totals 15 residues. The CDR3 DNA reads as TGTGCCAGCAGCTCCCTCGTGCGGGGGAGCTATGGCTACACCTTC. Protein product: CASSSLVRGSYGYTF. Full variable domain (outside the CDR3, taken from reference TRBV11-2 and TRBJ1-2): EAGVAQSPRYKIIEKRQSVAFWCNPISGHATLYWYQQILGQGPKLLIQFQNNGVVDDSQLPKDRFSAERLKGVDSTLKIQPAKLEDSAVYLCASSSLVRGSYGYTFGSGTRLTVV.

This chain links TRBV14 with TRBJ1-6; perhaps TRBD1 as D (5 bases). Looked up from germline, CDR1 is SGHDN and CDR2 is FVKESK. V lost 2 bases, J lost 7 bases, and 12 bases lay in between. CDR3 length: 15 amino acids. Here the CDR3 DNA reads TGTGCCAGCAGCCAACAGTCCGGGGGGAATTCACCCCTCCACTTT. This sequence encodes CASSQQSGGNSPLHF.

Written as DNA, the CDR3 is TGCGCCAGCAGCGTTCGCCGGGGAGCGGGAGGATCCTACGAGCAGTACTTC. Protein: CASSVRRGAGGSYEQYF. The chain joins TRBV5-1 to TRBJ2-7; the match to TRBD2 covers 9 bases. This CDR3 region has 17 residues. The V and J ends lost 4 bases and 1 base, in that order; junction bases with no gene match: 12. In germline, CDR1 is SGHRS, CDR2 YFSETQ.

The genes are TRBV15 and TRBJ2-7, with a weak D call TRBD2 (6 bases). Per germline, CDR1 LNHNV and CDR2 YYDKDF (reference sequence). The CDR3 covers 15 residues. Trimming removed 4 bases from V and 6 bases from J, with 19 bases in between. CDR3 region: CATSNILAGWGEQYF. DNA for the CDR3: TGTGCCACCAGCAACATACTAGCTGGATGGGGCGAGCAGTACTTC. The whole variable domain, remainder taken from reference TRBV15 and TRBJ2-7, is DAMVIQNPRYQVTQFGKPVTLSCSQTLNHNVMYWYQQKSSQAPKLLFHYYDKDFNNEADTPDNFQSRRPNTSFCFLDIRSPGLGDTAMYLCATSNILAGWGEQYFGPGTRLTVT.

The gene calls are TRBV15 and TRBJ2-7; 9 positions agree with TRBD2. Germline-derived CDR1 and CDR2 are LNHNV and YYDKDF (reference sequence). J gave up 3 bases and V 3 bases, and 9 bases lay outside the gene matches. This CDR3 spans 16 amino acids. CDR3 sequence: CATSSAIGTSRYEQYF. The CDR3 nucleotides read TGTGCCACCAGCAGTGCTATCGGGACTAGCCGCTACGAGCAGTACTTC.

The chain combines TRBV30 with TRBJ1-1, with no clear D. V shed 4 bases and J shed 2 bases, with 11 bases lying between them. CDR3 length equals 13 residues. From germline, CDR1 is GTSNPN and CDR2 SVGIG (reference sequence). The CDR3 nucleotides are TGTGCCTGGACTCTCGCGGCCAACACTGAAGCTTTCTTT. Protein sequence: CAWTLAANTEAFF.

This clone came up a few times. The CDR3 bases are TGCGCCAACCAACTCGGGACTTCCTCCTACGAGCAGTACTTC. It encodes CANQLGTSSYEQYF. The J gene is TRBJ2-7, the V gene TRBV10-1; tentative D call: TRBD2 (6 bases). Trimming took off 10 bases at V and 0 bases at J, with 16 bases between the two ends. CDR3 length equals 14 residues. Germline V lookup: CDR1 WNHNN, CDR2 SYGVQD (reference sequence).

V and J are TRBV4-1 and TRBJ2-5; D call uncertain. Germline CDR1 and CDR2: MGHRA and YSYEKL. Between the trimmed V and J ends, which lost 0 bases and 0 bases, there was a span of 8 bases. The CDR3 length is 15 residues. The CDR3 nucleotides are TGCGCCAGCAGCCAAGATGGGCAGGACCAAGAGACCCAGTACTTC. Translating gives CASSQDGQDQETQYF.